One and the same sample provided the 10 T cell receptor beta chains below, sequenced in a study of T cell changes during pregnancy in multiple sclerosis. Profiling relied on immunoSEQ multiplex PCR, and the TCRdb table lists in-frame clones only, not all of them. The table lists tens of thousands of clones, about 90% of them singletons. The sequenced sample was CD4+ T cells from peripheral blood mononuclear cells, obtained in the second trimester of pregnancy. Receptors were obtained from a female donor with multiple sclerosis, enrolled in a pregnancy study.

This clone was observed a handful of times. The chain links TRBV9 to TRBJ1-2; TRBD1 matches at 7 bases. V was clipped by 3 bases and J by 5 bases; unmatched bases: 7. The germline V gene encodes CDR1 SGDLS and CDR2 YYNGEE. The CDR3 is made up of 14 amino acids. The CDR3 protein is CASSASQGLYGYTF. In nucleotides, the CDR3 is TGTGCCAGCAGCGCGTCACAGGGGCTGTATGGCTACACCTTC.

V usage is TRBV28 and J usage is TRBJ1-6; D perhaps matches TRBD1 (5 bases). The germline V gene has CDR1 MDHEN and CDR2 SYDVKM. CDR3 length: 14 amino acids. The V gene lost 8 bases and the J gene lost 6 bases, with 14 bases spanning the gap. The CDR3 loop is CASGRGGSNSPLHF. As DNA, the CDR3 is TGTGCCAGCGGACGCGGGGGAAGTAATTCACCCCTCCACTTT.

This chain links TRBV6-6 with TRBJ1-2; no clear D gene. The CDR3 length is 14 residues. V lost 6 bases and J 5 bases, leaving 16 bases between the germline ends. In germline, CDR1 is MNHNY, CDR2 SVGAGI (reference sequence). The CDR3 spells CASSHRNGKYGYTF. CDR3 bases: TGTGCCAGCAGCCACAGAAACGGAAAATATGGCTACACCTTC.

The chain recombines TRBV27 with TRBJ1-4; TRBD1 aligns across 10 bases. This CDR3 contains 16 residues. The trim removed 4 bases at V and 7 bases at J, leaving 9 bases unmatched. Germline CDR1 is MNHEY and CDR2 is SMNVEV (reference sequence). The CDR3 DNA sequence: TGTGCCAGCAGTTCTGACAGGGGGCAAGAGGGTGAAAAACTGTTTTTT. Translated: CASSSDRGQEGEKLFF. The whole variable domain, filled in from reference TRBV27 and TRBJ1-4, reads EAQVTQNPRYLITVTGKKLTVTCSQNMNHEYMSWYRQDPGLGLRQIYYSMNVEVTDKGDVPEGYKVSRKEKRNFPLILESPSPNQTSLYFCASSSDRGQEGEKLFFGSGTQLSVL.

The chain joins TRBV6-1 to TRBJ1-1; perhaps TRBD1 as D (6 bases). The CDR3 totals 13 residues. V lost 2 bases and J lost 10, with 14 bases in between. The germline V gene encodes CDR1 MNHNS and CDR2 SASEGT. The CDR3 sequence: CASSEMGGGRAFF. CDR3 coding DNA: TGTGCCAGCAGTGAAATGGGAGGGGGGAGAGCTTTCTTT.

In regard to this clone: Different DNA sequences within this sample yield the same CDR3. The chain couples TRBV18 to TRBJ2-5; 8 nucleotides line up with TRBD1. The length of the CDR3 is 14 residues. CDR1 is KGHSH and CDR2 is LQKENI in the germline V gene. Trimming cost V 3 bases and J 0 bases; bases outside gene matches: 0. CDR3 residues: CASSPTGDQETQYF. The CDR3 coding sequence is TGTGCCAGCTCACCGACAGGGGACCAAGAGACCCAGTACTTC.

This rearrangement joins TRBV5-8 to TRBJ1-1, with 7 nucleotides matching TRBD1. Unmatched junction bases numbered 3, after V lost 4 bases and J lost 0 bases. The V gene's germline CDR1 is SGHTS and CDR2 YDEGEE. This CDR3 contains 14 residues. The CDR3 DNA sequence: TGTGCCAGCAGCGACGACAGGGTGAACACTGAAGCTTTCTTT. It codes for CASSDDRVNTEAFF.

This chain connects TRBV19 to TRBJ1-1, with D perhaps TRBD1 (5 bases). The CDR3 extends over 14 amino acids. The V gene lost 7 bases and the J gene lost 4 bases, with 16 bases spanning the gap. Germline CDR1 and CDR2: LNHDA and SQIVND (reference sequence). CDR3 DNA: TGTGCCAGTACCCTGGGCGGGGGTTTCACTGAAGCTTTCTTT. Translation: CASTLGGGFTEAFF.

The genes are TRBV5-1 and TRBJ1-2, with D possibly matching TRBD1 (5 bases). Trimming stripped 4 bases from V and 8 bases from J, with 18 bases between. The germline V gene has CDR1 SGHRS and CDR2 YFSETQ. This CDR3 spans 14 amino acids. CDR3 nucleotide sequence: TGCGCCAGCAGCCTTTTGGACACCGGTCGCGGCTACACCTTC. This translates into CASSLLDTGRGYTF.

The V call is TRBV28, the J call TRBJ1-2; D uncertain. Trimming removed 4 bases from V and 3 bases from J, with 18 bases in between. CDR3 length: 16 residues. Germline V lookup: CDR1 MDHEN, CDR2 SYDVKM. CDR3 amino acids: CASSWSSLTTDYGYTF. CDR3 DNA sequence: TGTGCCAGCAGTTGGTCTTCCCTCACCACTGACTATGGCTACACCTTC.